One and the same sample provided the 21 T cell receptor beta chains below, sequenced in a study of blood T cell repertoires in COVID-19. TCRdb keeps only in-frame clones here, not all; method: immunoSEQ multiplex PCR. The table lists 150,000 to 200,000 clones, roughly four fifths of them singletons. The sequencing input was peripheral blood. Every receptor here comes from a human donor in a cohort sampled during active COVID-19.

The gene calls are TRBV18 and TRBJ1-1; 7 bases are shared with TRBD1. Germline CDR1 KGHSH, CDR2 LQKENI. Germline trimming cut 4 bases from V and 4 bases from J; bases unmatched to any gene: 9. There are 15 residues in the CDR3. This CDR3 is CASSQSQGTGTEAFF. CDR3 coding DNA: TGTGCCAGCTCACAATCACAGGGGACGGGCACTGAAGCTTTCTTT.

V is TRBV7-2 and J is TRBJ2-2; D may be TRBD2 (6 bases). The germline V gene encodes CDR1 SGHTA and CDR2 FQGNSA. Trimming pared 0 bases from V and 7 bases from J, leaving 15 bases between. This CDR3 comprises 16 residues. The CDR3 DNA sequence: TGTGCCAGCAGCTTAGCGGAGACTAGAACAAGCGGGGAGCTGTTTTTT. It translates to CASSLAETRTSGELFF.

V gene TRBV6-2 or TRBV6-3 combines with J gene TRBJ2-5, with a weak D call TRBD1 (5 bases). Germline CDR1 MNHEY, CDR2 SVGEGT. The V end lost 4 bases, the J end lost 2 bases, and 11 bases lay between the germline ends. This CDR3 contains 14 residues. In nucleotides, the CDR3 is TGTGCCAGCAGTTTTCGGACACAGCAAGAGACCCAGTACTTC. Translation: CASSFRTQQETQYF.

The chain is built from TRBV7-6 and TRBJ2-1; 11 positions match TRBD2. CDR3 size: 16 residues. V gave up 5 bases and J gave up 2 bases; unmatched junction bases: 5. Per the germline V gene, CDR1 is SGHVS and CDR2 is FNYEAQ. In nucleotides, the CDR3 is TGTGCCAGCAGCCACTGGACTAGCGGGCCCTACAATGAGCAGTTCTTC. This codes for CASSHWTSGPYNEQFF.

This chain links TRBV6-6 with TRBJ2-5; 10 bases align to TRBD1. Germline-derived CDR1 and CDR2 are MNHNY and SVGAGI (reference sequence). The CDR3 has 13 residues. Trimming took 7 bases from V and 4 from J; bases not matched to a gene: 3. DNA of the CDR3: TGTGCCAGCAAGACAGGGGGCTTAGAGACCCAGTACTTC. The encoded protein is CASKTGGLETQYF.

This chain uses TRBV27 with TRBJ2-1, with TRBD2 identical over 10 bases. The trim removed 8 bases at V and 5 bases at J, leaving 12 bases unmatched. The CDR3 covers 16 residues. Germline CDR1 reads MNHEY; CDR2 reads SMNVEV (reference sequence). In nucleotides, the CDR3 is TGTGCCAGCCGACGATATAGCGGGGGGCCTAACAATGAGCAGTTCTTC. It codes for CASRRYSGGPNNEQFF.

This clone was found a few times. The V call is TRBV6-6, the J call TRBJ1-1, with a possible D match to TRBD1 (5 bases). The V gene's germline CDR1 is MNHNY and CDR2 SVGAGI (reference sequence). Trimming stripped 7 bases from V and 8 bases from J, with 11 bases between. The CDR3 runs 11 residues. CDR3 DNA: TGTGCCAGCACGTCAGGGATAGAAGCTTTCTTT. Protein product: CASTSGIEAFF.

The V and J genes are TRBV2 and TRBJ2-2; the match to TRBD1 covers 9 bases. Germline CDR1 reads SNHLY; CDR2 reads FYNNEI. V lost 5 bases to trimming and J lost 7 bases; unmatched junction nucleotides: 2. The CDR3 sequence is 13 residues long. This CDR3 is CASSWTGDGELFF. The CDR3 DNA sequence: TGTGCCAGCAGTTGGACAGGGGACGGGGAGCTGTTTTTT. The full variable domain, with the rest looked up from reference TRBV2 and TRBJ2-2, is EPEVTQTPSHQVTQMGQEVILRCVPISNHLYFYWYRQILGQKVEFLVSFYNNEISEKSEIFDDQFSVERPDGSNFTLKIRSTKLEDSAMYFCASSWTGDGELFFGEGSRLTVL.

V is TRBV6-2 or TRBV6-3 and J is TRBJ2-7, with 11 bases aligning to TRBD2. The trim removed 2 bases at V and 4 bases at J, leaving 7 bases unmatched. Germline V gene data show CDR1 as MNHEY and CDR2 as SVGEGT. CDR3 length: 16 amino acids. In nucleotides, the CDR3 is TGTGCCAGCAGTTACCCGCCGGGACTAGCGGAATACGAGCAGTACTTC. Amino acids: CASSYPPGLAEYEQYF.

The genes are TRBV4-3 and TRBJ2-1; 8 nucleotides agree with TRBD2. Germline CDR1 LGHNA, CDR2 YSLEER. The CDR3 is 16 amino acids. V dropped 0 bases and J dropped 6; count of bases not matched to a gene: 7. CDR3 in DNA: TGCGCCAGCAGCCAAGATTCCAGCGGGGGCTTCAATGAGCAGTTCTTC. Its protein product is CASSQDSSGGFNEQFF.

This chain links TRBV27 with TRBJ1-1; 8 positions match TRBD1. This CDR3 has 14 amino acids. Germline V gene lookup returns CDR1 MNHEY and CDR2 SMNVEV (reference sequence). With V trimmed by 4 bases and J by 1 base, 2 bases remained unmatched. This CDR3 is CASSSGTGNTEAFF. In nucleotides, the CDR3 is TGTGCCAGCAGTTCCGGGACAGGGAACACTGAAGCTTTCTTT.

The rearrangement links TRBV7-9 to TRBJ2-1; 7 bases agree with TRBD2. The J segment lost 7 bases and the V segment lost 6 bases, leaving 12 bases of the junction unmatched. Germline loops: CDR1 SEHNR, CDR2 FQNEAQ (reference sequence). The CDR3 loop spans 15 amino acids. CDR3 sequence reads: CASRGVRGRGNEQFF. In DNA, the CDR3 is TGTGCCAGCAGGGGGGTCCGCGGGAGAGGGAATGAGCAGTTCTTC.

The CDR3 coding sequence is TGTGCCAGCAGTTCCCTGTTAGGGGTAAGGACTGAAGCTTTCTTT. This sequence encodes CASSSLLGVRTEAFF. The chain uses TRBV6-6 and TRBJ1-1; perhaps TRBD1 as D (5 bases). Germline V gene data show CDR1 as MNHNY and CDR2 as SVGAGI (reference sequence). V lost 4 bases, J lost 5 bases, and 17 bases lay in between. The CDR3 extends over 15 amino acids.

The genes are TRBV7-2 and TRBJ2-3, with TRBD1 matching over 8 bases. The V gene's germline CDR1 is SGHTA and CDR2 FQGNSA. Germline trimming cut 5 bases from V and 4 bases from J; bases unmatched to any gene: 14. The CDR3 consists of 17 residues. The CDR3 loop reads CASSRSVTGVVADTQYF. The CDR3 DNA sequence: TGTGCCAGCAGCCGGAGCGTGACAGGGGTTGTGGCAGATACGCAGTATTTT.

Turning to this clone: The sample contains more than one DNA sequence encoding this CDR3. The CDR3 sequence: CASSVGSGGYEQYF. The CDR3 DNA reads as TGTGCCAGCAGCGTAGGCAGCGGGGGGTACGAGCAGTACTTC. The rearrangement links TRBV9 to TRBJ2-7; 9 bases line up with TRBD2. This CDR3 spans 14 amino acids. The ends lost 0 bases at V and 4 bases at J; junction bases unmatched: 2. In germline, CDR1 is SGDLS, CDR2 YYNGEE.

This clone was seen just once. This sequence joins TRBV6-2 or TRBV6-3 and TRBJ1-2, with TRBD1 matching 7 bases. The CDR3 runs to 13 residues. The ends lost 5 bases at V and 6 bases at J; junction bases unmatched: 6. CDR1 MNHEY and CDR2 SVGEGT come from the germline V gene. The CDR3 sequence: CASSQRGLHGYTF. DNA of the CDR3: TGTGCCAGCAGTCAAAGGGGGCTTCATGGCTACACCTTC.

V gene TRBV9 combines with J gene TRBJ2-5; D possibly corresponds to TRBD2 (5 bases). V lost 0 bases, J lost 1 base, and 10 bases lay in between. The CDR3 is 15 amino acids. Germline CDR1 SGDLS, CDR2 YYNGEE. The CDR3 region is CASSVEPGFQETQYF. Written as DNA, the CDR3 is TGTGCCAGCAGCGTAGAGCCGGGGTTCCAAGAGACCCAGTACTTC.

This chain uses TRBV24-1 with TRBJ2-2; D not certain. This CDR3 is built from 12 residues. Trimming removed 6 bases at V and 3 bases at J, with 4 bases between. CDR1 KGHDR and CDR2 SFDVKD come from the germline V gene. The CDR3 reads CATSPDTGELFF. The DNA of the CDR3 is TGTGCCACCAGTCCCGACACCGGGGAGCTGTTTTTT.

This chain links TRBV7-9 with TRBJ1-2; 9 nucleotides align to TRBD1. The germline V gene encodes CDR1 SEHNR and CDR2 FQNEAQ (reference sequence). The CDR3 extends over 15 amino acids. V trimming: 5 bases; J trimming: 5 bases; junction bases outside the gene matches: 9. In nucleotides, the CDR3 is TGTGCCAGCAGCATTACCCGGACAGGGGAATATGGCTACACCTTC. This gives the protein CASSITRTGEYGYTF.

This chain joins TRBV5-6 and TRBJ2-1; 12 nucleotides agree with TRBD2. Germline V gene data show CDR1 as SGHDT and CDR2 as YYEEEE. The J segment lost 6 bases and the V segment lost 1 base, leaving 5 bases of the junction unmatched. The CDR3 runs 16 residues. The CDR3 DNA is TGTGCCAGCAGCTTGCCTAGCGGGGGGGCAGGCAATGAGCAGTTCTTC. It yields the protein CASSLPSGGAGNEQFF. The complete variable domain, with remaining parts taken from reference TRBV5-6 and TRBJ2-1, reads DAGVTQSPTHLIKTRGQQVTLRCSPKSGHDTVSWYQQALGQGPQFIFQYYEEEERQRGNFPDRFSGHQFPNYSSELNVNALLLGDSALYLCASSLPSGGAGNEQFFGPGTRLTVL.

This chain links TRBV6-1 with TRBJ1-5; 12 nucleotides line up with TRBD1. V trimming: 4 bases; J trimming: 6 bases; junction bases outside the gene matches: 10. In germline, CDR1 is MNHNS, CDR2 SASEGT. This CDR3 is 17 amino acids long. The CDR3 protein is CASSAKLGQGAGQPQHF. CDR3 coding DNA: TGTGCCAGCAGTGCTAAACTGGGACAGGGGGCAGGTCAGCCCCAGCATTTT.